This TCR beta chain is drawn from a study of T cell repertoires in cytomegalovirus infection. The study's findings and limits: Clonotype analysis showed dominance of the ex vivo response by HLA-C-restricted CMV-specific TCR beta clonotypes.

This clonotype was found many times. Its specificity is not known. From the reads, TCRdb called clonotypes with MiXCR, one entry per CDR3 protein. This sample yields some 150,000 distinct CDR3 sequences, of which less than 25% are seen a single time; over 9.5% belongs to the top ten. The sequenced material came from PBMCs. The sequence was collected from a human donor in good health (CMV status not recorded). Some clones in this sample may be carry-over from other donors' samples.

The DNA for the CDR3 is TGTGCCAGCAGCTTGGGCGTCGTCTCCTACAATGAGCAGTTCTTC. Translation gives CASSLGVVSYNEQFF. The chain employs TRBV7-2 and TRBJ2-1, with no clear D. Germline CDR1 reads SGHTA; CDR2 reads FQGNSA. Trimming took 3 bases from V and 0 from J, leaving 9 bases between them. The CDR3 contains 15 residues.